The 22 T cell receptor beta chains below come from one sample, sequenced in a study of blood T cell repertoires in COVID-19 (dated by TCRdb to 2019 to 2021). Library method: the immunoSEQ multiplex PCR assay. Sourced from immuneACCESS, this table was stored by TCRdb with only in-frame sequences that have V and J called. A share of the clones is absent; for the studies checked, an unresolved V gene accounts for under half, and the remainder has no known explanation. In all, the sample holds about 200,000 clones, and approximately 90% of those were seen once. The top ten hold roughly 6.2% of the sample. The sequencing sample was made of peripheral blood. The receptors shown here come from a middle-aged woman who had recovered from COVID-19.

This chain joins TRBV6-4 and TRBJ1-2; 12 bases line up with TRBD1. V shed 4 bases, J shed 11 bases, and the junction held 8 bases outside the gene matches. The CDR3 has 14 amino acids. Germline V CDR1 and CDR2: MRHNA, SNTAGT. Here the CDR3 reads CASSVNRDRGLYTF. The CDR3 nucleotides read TGTGCCAGCAGTGTCAACCGGGACAGGGGGCTGTACACCTTC.

The chain couples TRBV5-1 to TRBJ2-2, with 8 nucleotides matching TRBD1. This CDR3 region has 17 residues. V gave up 0 bases and J gave up 7 bases; unmatched junction bases: 11. Per the germline V gene, CDR1 is SGHRS and CDR2 is YFSETQ. This chain's CDR3 is CASSLAGGTGPIGELFF. The CDR3 nucleotides are TGCGCCAGCAGCTTGGCCGGTGGGACAGGCCCTATCGGGGAGCTGTTTTTT.

The genes are TRBV7-9 and TRBJ2-1; no clear D gene. CDR1 SEHNR and CDR2 FQNEAQ come from the germline V gene (reference sequence). V was pared by 1 base and J by 4 bases, with 5 bases between. This CDR3 contains 13 residues. The CDR3 DNA is TGTGCCAGCAGCTTAGTAGAATACAATGAGCAGTTCTTC. This gives the protein CASSLVEYNEQFF.

The V gene is TRBV27, the J gene TRBJ2-1; 13 bases line up with TRBD2. From germline, CDR1 is MNHEY and CDR2 SMNVEV (reference sequence). V was clipped by 1 base and J by 4 bases; unmatched bases: 1. This CDR3 region has 16 residues. CDR3 amino acids: CASSLLGLAGYNEQFF. The CDR3, as DNA: TGTGCCAGCAGTTTATTGGGACTAGCGGGGTACAATGAGCAGTTCTTC.

The V and J genes are TRBV18 and TRBJ2-7; TRBD1 matches at 8 bases. The germline V gene encodes CDR1 KGHSH and CDR2 LQKENI. The CDR3 has 16 residues. V gave up 2 bases and J gave up 0 bases; unmatched junction bases: 6. CDR3 loop: CASSPRTGLTSYEQYF. CDR3 sequence (DNA): TGTGCCAGCTCACCAAGGACAGGGTTAACCTCCTACGAGCAGTACTTC.

The chain uses TRBV5-1 and TRBJ1-1; 8 bases map to TRBD1. J gave up 1 base and V 2 bases, and 7 bases lay outside the gene matches. Germline assignment: CDR1 SGHRS and CDR2 YFSETQ. The CDR3 sequence is 16 residues long. The CDR3 DNA sequence: TGCGCCAGCAGCTTCGGACAGGGTCTTGAGAACACTGAAGCTTTCTTT. As protein: CASSFGQGLENTEAFF. The complete variable domain, with remaining parts taken from reference TRBV5-1 and TRBJ1-1, reads KAGVTQTPRYLIKTRGQQVTLSCSPISGHRSVSWYQQTPGQGLQFLFEYFSETQRNKGNFPGRFSGRQFSNSRSEMNVSTLELGDSALYLCASSFGQGLENTEAFFGQGTRLTVV.

The gene calls are TRBV7-2 and TRBJ2-1; 10 bases agree with TRBD2. With 5 bases clipped from V and 4 bases from J, the junction kept 2 bases outside the gene matches. This CDR3 spans 14 amino acids. Germline V lookup: CDR1 SGHTA, CDR2 FQGNSA. In DNA, the CDR3 is TGTGCCAGCAGCCGGACTAGCGGTTACAATGAGCAGTTCTTC. This translates into CASSRTSGYNEQFF.

This clone has just one count. J is TRBJ1-1 and V is TRBV16, with 8 nucleotides matching TRBD1. Germline V gives CDR1 KGHSY, CDR2 FQNENV. The V gene end was trimmed by 6 bases and the J gene end by 4 bases; junction bases not matched to a gene: 10. The CDR3 is 15 amino acids. CDR3 in DNA: TGTGCCAGCAGACGAAACAGGGGGAGTCTCACTGAAGCTTTCTTT. Translated: CASRRNRGSLTEAFF.

This chain links TRBV30 with TRBJ2-7; tentative D call: TRBD1 (5 bases). With 0 bases removed from V and 4 bases from J, the gap between germline ends came to 13 bases. The CDR3 sequence is 14 residues long. CDR1 and CDR2 from the germline V gene are GTSNPN and SVGIG (reference sequence). DNA of the CDR3: TGTGCCTGGAGTGTTTGGGGTAGGGGATACGAGCAGTACTTC. Translated, it gives CAWSVWGRGYEQYF.

V usage is TRBV4-1 and J usage is TRBJ2-7, with 7 nucleotides matching TRBD2. Germline V gene sequence: CDR1 MGHRA, CDR2 YSYEKL. This CDR3 comprises 16 residues. V trimming: 1 base; J trimming: 3 bases; junction bases outside the gene matches: 9. In DNA form, the CDR3 reads TGCGCCAGCAGCCAAGCGCTTGGCGGGAGTAGCTACGAGCAGTACTTC. This encodes CASSQALGGSSYEQYF.

The chain couples TRBV27 to TRBJ1-5; 8 nucleotides match TRBD1. Germline lookup yields CDR1 MNHEY and CDR2 SMNVEV (reference sequence). The CDR3 is 15 amino acids. Unmatched junction bases numbered 3, after V lost 4 bases and J lost 1 base. The CDR3 DNA reads TGTGCCAGCAGTTCGGACAGGGCAAGCAATCAGCCCCAGCATTTT. Translating gives CASSSDRASNQPQHF.

The chain joins TRBV10-3 to TRBJ2-3, with 9 bases lining up with TRBD2. Germline loops: CDR1 ENHRY, CDR2 SYGVKD. CDR3 size: 14 residues. Unmatched junction bases numbered 3, after V lost 2 bases and J lost 6 bases. CDR3 nucleotides: TGTGCCATCAGTGAGCAGCGGGAGGTTGATACGCAGTATTTT. Protein: CAISEQREVDTQYF.

The V gene is TRBV29-1, the J gene TRBJ1-5; D possibly corresponds to TRBD1 (6 bases). V lost 6 bases to trimming and J lost 0 bases, with 9 bases between them. Germline values: CDR1 SQVTM, CDR2 ANQGSEA. The CDR3 has 13 residues. CDR3 residues: CSVAGDSNQPQHF. For the CDR3, the DNA is TGCAGCGTGGCAGGGGATAGCAATCAGCCCCAGCATTTT.

This chain links TRBV3-1 (or the pseudogene TRBV3-2) with TRBJ2-7; TRBD2 agrees at 9 bases. CDR1 is LGHDT and CDR2 is YNNKEL in the germline V gene (reference sequence). The CDR3 is 17 amino acids. V dropped 0 bases and J dropped 0; count of bases not matched to a gene: 6. The DNA for the CDR3 is TGTGCCAGCAGCCAAGATATACGTAGCGGGAGCTCCTACGAGCAGTACTTC. It is translated as CASSQDIRSGSSYEQYF.

V usage is TRBV6-2 or TRBV6-3 and J usage is TRBJ1-1; possibly TRBD1 for D (5 bases). The V gene's germline CDR1 is MNHEY and CDR2 SVGEGT. Trimming cost V 6 bases and J 7 bases, with 24 bases left between them. This CDR3 spans 16 amino acids. The CDR3 DNA sequence: TGTGCCAGCAGCCACAAGGGGATTGCCAGAAAACTTGAAGCTTTCTTT. It is translated as CASSHKGIARKLEAFF.

The chain combines TRBV27 with TRBJ2-2, with 8 bases identical to TRBD2. J lost 3 bases, V lost 2 bases, and 8 bases had no gene match. CDR1 and CDR2 (germline): MNHEY, SMNVEV (reference sequence). CDR3 length: 17 residues. CDR3 region: CASSLLSGRRYTGELFF. The CDR3 nucleotides are TGTGCCAGCAGTTTACTGAGCGGGAGACGTTACACCGGGGAGCTGTTTTTT.

The chain joins TRBV27 to TRBJ1-6; maybe TRBD1 (6 bases). Trimming pared 2 bases from V and 7 bases from J, leaving 9 bases between. In germline, CDR1 is MNHEY, CDR2 SMNVEV (reference sequence). This CDR3 has 14 residues. This CDR3 reads CASSLGTGNSPLHF. The CDR3 DNA reads as TGTGCCAGCAGTTTAGGCACAGGGAATTCACCCCTCCACTTT.

This clone came up once. The rearrangement links TRBV7-8 to TRBJ1-5; a possible D gene is TRBD1 (6 bases). Germline CDR1 reads SGHVS; CDR2 reads FQNEAQ. Trimming took 0 bases from V and 5 from J, leaving 17 bases between them. The CDR3 length is 17 residues. CDR3 in DNA: TGTGCCAGCAGCTTAGCGAGCGGGGGCGATGTAGATCAGCCCCAGCATTTT. Translation: CASSLASGGDVDQPQHF. Full variable domain (remainder filled in from reference TRBV7-8 and TRBJ1-5): GAGVSQSPRYKVAKRGQDVALRCDPISGHVSLFWYQQALGQGPEFLTYFQNEAQLDKSGLPSDRFFAERPEGSVSTLKIQRTQQEDSAVYLCASSLASGGDVDQPQHFGDGTRLSIL.

This clone was observed a single time. This chain links TRBV5-3 with TRBJ2-5; 8 bases align to TRBD2. TRBV5-3 is assigned to the ORF class and has an uncertain function. The CDR3 is 13 residues long. Germline trimming cut 7 bases from V and 0 bases from J; bases unmatched to any gene: 2. The chain's CDR3 is CARAGGDQETQYF. The CDR3 region has the DNA TGTGCCAGAGCCGGGGGGGACCAAGAGACCCAGTACTTC.

This chain connects TRBV2 to TRBJ2-2, with a weak D call TRBD2 (6 bases). The CDR3 has 16 residues. Germline CDR1 reads SNHLY; CDR2 reads FYNNEI. The V end was cut by 0 bases, the J end by 1 base, with 9 bases between. CDR3 residues: CASSEAGTLNTGELFF. The CDR3 DNA is TGTGCCAGCAGTGAAGCTGGGACTCTGAACACCGGGGAGCTGTTTTTT.

The chain carries TRBV9 and TRBJ2-1, with D possibly being TRBD1 (5 bases). The CDR3 has 16 residues. The germline V gene has CDR1 SGDLS and CDR2 YYNGEE. Trimming took off 4 bases at V and 0 bases at J, with 14 bases between the two ends. CDR3 nucleotide sequence: TGTGCCAGCAGCCGCCTGGGGCGAGGCTCCTACAATGAGCAGTTCTTC. It translates to CASSRLGRGSYNEQFF. Variable domain in full (rest from reference TRBV9 and TRBJ2-1): DSGVTQTPKHLITATGQRVTLRCSPRSGDLSVYWYQQSLDQGLQFLIQYYNGEERAKGNILERFSAQQFPDLHSELNLSSLELGDSALYFCASSRLGRGSYNEQFFGPGTRLTVL.

The chain links TRBV6-5 to TRBJ1-2; 8 bases align to TRBD1. Germline V CDR1 and CDR2: MNHEY, SVGAGI. The CDR3 spans 15 residues. The J segment lost 3 bases and the V segment lost 8 bases, leaving 11 bases of the junction unmatched. CDR3 bases: TGTGCCAGCTGGTCGGGACAGGCCCTCGACTATGGCTACACCTTC. Its translation is CASWSGQALDYGYTF.